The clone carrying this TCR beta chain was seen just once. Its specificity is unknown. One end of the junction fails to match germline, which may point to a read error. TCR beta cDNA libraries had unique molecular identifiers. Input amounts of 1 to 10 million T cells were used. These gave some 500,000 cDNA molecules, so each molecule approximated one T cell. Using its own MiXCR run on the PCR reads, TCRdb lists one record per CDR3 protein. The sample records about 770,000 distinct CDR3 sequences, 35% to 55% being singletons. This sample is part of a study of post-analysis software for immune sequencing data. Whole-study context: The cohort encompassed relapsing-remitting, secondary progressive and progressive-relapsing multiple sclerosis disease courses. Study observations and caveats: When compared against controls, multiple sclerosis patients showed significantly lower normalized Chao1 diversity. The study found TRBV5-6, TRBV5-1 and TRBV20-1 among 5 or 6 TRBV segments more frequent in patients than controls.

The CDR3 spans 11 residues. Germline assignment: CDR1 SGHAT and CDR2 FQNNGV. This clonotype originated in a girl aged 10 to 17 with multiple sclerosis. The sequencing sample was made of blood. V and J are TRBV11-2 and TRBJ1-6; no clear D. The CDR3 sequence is CTSSLVSSLHF. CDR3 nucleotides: TGTACCAGCAGCTTGGTCTCTTCACTCCACTTT.